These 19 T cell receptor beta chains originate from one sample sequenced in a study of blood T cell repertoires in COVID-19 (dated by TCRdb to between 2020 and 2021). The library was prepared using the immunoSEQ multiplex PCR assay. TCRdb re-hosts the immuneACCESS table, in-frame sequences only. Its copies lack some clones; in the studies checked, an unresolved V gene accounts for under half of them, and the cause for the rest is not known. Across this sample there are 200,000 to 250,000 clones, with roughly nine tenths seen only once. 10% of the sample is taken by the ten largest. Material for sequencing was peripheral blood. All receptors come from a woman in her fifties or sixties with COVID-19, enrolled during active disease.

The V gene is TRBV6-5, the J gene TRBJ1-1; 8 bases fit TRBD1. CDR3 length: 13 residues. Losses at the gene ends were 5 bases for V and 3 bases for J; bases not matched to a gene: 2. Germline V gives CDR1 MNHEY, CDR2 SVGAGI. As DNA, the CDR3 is TGTGCCAGCAGTCGACAGGGGTACACTGAAGCTTTCTTT. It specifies CASSRQGYTEAFF.

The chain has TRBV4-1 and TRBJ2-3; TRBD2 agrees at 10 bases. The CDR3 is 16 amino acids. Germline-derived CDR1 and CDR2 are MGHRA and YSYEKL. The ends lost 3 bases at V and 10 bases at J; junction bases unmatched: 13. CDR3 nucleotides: TGCGCCAGCAGCCATAATGGTCAGCGGGGGGGCCAACCGCAGTATTTT. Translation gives CASSHNGQRGGQPQYF.

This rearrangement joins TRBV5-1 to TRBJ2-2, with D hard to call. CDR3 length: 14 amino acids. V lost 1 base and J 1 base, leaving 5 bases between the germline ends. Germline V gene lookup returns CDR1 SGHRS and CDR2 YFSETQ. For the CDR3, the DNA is TGCGCCAGCAGCTTGAACAGGAACACCGGGGAGCTGTTTTTT. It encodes CASSLNRNTGELFF.

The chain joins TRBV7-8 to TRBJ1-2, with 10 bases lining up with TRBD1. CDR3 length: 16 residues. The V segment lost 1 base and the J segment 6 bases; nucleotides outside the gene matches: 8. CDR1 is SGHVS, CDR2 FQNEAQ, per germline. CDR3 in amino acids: CASSLVPTGTGDGYTF. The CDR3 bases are TGTGCCAGCAGCTTAGTTCCCACCGGGACAGGGGATGGCTACACCTTC.

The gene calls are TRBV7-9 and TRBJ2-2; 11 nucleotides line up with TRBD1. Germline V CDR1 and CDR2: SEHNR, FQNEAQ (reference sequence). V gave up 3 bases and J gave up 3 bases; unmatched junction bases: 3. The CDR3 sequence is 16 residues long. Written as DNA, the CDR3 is TGTGCCAGCAGCTTTTGGACAGGGGGCTACACCGGGGAGCTGTTTTTT. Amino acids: CASSFWTGGYTGELFF.

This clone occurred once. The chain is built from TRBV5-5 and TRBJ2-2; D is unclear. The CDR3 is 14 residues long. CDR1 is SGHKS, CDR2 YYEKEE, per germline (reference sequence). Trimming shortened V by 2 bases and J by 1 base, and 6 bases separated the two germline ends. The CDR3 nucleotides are TGTGCCAGCAGCTTTGGCCAGAACACCGGGGAGCTGTTTTTT. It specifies CASSFGQNTGELFF.

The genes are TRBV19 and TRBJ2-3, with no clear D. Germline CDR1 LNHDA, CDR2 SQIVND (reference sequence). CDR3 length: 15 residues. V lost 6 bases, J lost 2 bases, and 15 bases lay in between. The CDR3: CASSPLGRSTDTQYF. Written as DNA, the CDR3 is TGTGCCAGTAGCCCTTTGGGCCGTTCCACAGATACGCAGTATTTT.

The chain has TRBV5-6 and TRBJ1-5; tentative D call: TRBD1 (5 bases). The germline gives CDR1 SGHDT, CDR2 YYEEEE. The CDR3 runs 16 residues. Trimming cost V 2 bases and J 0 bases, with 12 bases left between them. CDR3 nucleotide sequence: TGTGCCAGCAGCTTAACAGGTAGTTATAGCAATCAGCCCCAGCATTTT. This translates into CASSLTGSYSNQPQHF. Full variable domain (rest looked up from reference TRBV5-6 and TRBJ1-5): DAGVTQSPTHLIKTRGQQVTLRCSPKSGHDTVSWYQQALGQGPQFIFQYYEEEERQRGNFPDRFSGHQFPNYSSELNVNALLLGDSALYLCASSLTGSYSNQPQHFGDGTRLSIL.

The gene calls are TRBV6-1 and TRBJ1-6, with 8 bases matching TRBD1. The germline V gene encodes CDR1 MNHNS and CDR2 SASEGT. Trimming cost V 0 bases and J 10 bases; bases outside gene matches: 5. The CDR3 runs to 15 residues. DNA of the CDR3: TGTGCCAGCAGTGAAGCCCCAGGGGGCGGATCACCCCTCCACTTT. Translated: CASSEAPGGGSPLHF.

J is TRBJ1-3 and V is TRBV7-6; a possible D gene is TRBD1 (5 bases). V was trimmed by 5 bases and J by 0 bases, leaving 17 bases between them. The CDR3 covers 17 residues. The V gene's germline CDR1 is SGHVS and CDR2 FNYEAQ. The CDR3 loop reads CASSLRQSSFSGNTIYF. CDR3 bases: TGTGCCAGCAGCCTCAGACAGTCATCCTTCTCTGGAAACACCATATATTTT. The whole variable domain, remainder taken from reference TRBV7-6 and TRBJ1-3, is GAGVSQSPRYKVTKRGQDVALRCDPISGHVSLYWYRQALGQGPEFLTYFNYEAQQDKSGLPNDRFSAERPEGSISTLTIQRTEQRDSAMYRCASSLRQSSFSGNTIYFGEGSWLTVV.

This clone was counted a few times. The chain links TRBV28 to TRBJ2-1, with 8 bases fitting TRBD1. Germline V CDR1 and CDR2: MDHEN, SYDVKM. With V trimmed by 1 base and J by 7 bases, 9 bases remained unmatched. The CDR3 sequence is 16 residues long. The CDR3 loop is CASSLSPQGVRNEQFF. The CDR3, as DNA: TGTGCCAGCAGTTTATCCCCACAGGGGGTACGAAATGAGCAGTTCTTC.

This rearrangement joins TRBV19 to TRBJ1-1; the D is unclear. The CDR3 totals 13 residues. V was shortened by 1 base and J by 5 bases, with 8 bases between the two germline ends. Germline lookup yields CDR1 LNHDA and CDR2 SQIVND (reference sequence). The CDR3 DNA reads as TGTGCCAGTAGTATAGGCGGGGAGACTGAAGCTTTCTTT. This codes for CASSIGGETEAFF.

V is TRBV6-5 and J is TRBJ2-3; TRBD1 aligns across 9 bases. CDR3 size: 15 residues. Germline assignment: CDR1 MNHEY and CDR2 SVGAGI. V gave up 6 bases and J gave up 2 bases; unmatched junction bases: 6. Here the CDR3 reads CASRRTGENTDTQYF. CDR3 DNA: TGTGCCAGCAGAAGGACAGGGGAGAACACAGATACGCAGTATTTT.

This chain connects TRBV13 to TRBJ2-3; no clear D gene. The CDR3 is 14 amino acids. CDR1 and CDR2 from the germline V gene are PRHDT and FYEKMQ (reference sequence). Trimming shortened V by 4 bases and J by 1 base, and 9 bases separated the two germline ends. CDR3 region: CASSSSRGTDTQYF. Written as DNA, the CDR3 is TGTGCCAGCAGCTCGAGCCGGGGCACAGATACGCAGTATTTT.

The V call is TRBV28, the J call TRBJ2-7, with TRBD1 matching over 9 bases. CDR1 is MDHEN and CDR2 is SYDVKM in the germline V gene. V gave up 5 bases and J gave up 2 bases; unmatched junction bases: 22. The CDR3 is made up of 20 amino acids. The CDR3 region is CASSPQDNVGRTGVPYEQYV. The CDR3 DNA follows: TGTGCCAGCAGTCCTCAGGATAACGTAGGGAGGACAGGGGTGCCCTACGAGCAGTACGTC.

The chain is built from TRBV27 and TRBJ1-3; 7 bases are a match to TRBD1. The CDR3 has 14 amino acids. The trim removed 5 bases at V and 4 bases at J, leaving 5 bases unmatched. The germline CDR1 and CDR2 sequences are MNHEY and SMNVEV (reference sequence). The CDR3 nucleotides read TGTGCCAGCAGTAACCTGGGACAGGGAAACACCATATATTTT. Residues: CASSNLGQGNTIYF.

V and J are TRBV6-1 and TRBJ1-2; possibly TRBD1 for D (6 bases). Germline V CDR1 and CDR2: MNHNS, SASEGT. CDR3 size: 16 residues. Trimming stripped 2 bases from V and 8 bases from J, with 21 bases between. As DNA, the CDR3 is TGTGCCAGCAGTGAATGGGCAGGGGCAGGAAGGTCGGGCTACACCTTC. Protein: CASSEWAGAGRSGYTF.

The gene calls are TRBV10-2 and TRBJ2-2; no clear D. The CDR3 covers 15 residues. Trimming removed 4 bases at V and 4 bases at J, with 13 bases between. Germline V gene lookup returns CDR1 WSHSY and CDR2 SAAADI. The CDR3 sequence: CASSVLQTGTGELFF. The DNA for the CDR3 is TGCGCCAGCAGTGTTTTGCAGACTGGCACCGGGGAGCTGTTTTTT.

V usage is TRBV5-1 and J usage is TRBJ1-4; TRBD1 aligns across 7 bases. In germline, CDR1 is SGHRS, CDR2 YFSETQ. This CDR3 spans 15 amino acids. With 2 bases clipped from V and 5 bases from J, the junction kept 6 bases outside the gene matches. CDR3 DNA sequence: TGCGCCAGCAGCTTTGACAGGGTGGGGAATGAAAAACTGTTTTTT. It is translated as CASSFDRVGNEKLFF.